The 30 T cell receptor beta chains presented below share a single source sample, sequenced in a study of T cell clusters in autoimmune cytopenias (dated by TCRdb to about 2019). Per sample, roughly 240 ng of peripheral blood genomic DNA, 30,000 to 40,000 genome equivalents, was used for TRB amplification. Sequenced using an Illumina MiSeq. To amplify TRB rearrangements, a touch-down multiplex PCR protocol was run with the TRB-A and TRB-B primer pools combined in a single tube. The reads were reprocessed in TCRdb, with one entry per CDR3 protein sequence and no accompanying DNA. The sample table on file contains roughly 16,000 distinct CDR3 sequences. Roughly 3.5% of the sample lies in the top ten. The same sample was also studied in work on T cell repertoires in aging, cancer and after chemotherapy.

Sequencing was done on a sample of peripheral blood. Receptors originate from a human donor in good health.

The chain is built from TRBV18 and TRBJ2-1; TCRdb outputs TRBD2, but without DNA this stays unchecked. Germline V gene lookup returns CDR1 KGHSH and CDR2 LQKENI. There are 18 residues in the CDR3. CDR3 in amino acids: CASSPSRTSGMGHNEQFF. The variable domain in full, completed from reference TRBV18 and TRBJ2-1, reads NAGVMQNPRHLVRRRGQEARLRCSPMKGHSHVYWYRQLPEEGLKFMVYLQKENIIDESGMPKERFSAEFPKEGPSILRIQQVVRGDSAAYFCASSPSRTSGMGHNEQFFGPGTRLTVL.

The rearrangement links TRBV15 to TRBJ2-1; TCRdb lists TRBD2, though no DNA is available to test this call. Germline CDR1 reads LNHNV; CDR2 reads YYDKDF (reference sequence). The CDR3 sequence is 16 residues long. The CDR3 spells CATSRVPRGRVNEQFF.

The V call is TRBV29-1, the J call TRBJ2-1. The CDR3 is 12 residues long. Germline V gene data show CDR1 as SQVTM and CDR2 as ANQGSEA. This CDR3 reads CSVEWSYNEQFF.

V gene TRBV27 combines with J gene TRBJ2-3. From germline, CDR1 is MNHEY and CDR2 SMNVEV (reference sequence). There are 13 residues in the CDR3. This CDR3 is CASSLSSPDTQYF.

J is TRBJ2-7 and V is TRBV30; the TCRdb D gene call, TRBD1, has no DNA to confirm it. The CDR3 has 14 amino acids. Germline CDR1 reads GTSNPN; CDR2 reads SVGIG (reference sequence). The CDR3 region is CAWSGTGSTYEQYF.

The V and J genes are TRBV27 and TRBJ2-7; TCRdb's D call, TRBD2, is unchecked because there is no DNA. The germline V gene has CDR1 MNHEY and CDR2 SMNVEV (reference sequence). The CDR3 is 16 residues long. CDR3 sequence reads: CASGRLGTSGSHEQYF.

The chain recombines TRBV11-3 with TRBJ1-5; the D gene TCRdb calls, TRBD1, cannot be checked with no DNA. The CDR3 is made up of 15 amino acids. The germline V gene encodes CDR1 SGHNT and CDR2 YENEEA. The CDR3 here is CASSLGTGGNQPQHF.

V usage is TRBV7-9 and J usage is TRBJ2-2; the D gene TCRdb calls, TRBD2, cannot be checked with no DNA. The germline V gene encodes CDR1 SEHNR and CDR2 FQNEAQ (reference sequence). This CDR3 contains 15 residues. The CDR3 here is CASSLPTGRAGELFF.

CDR3: CASSNLYEQYF. The rearrangement links TRBV19 to TRBJ2-7. Germline-derived CDR1 and CDR2 are LNHDA and SQIVND (reference sequence). This CDR3 spans 11 amino acids. The full variable domain, rest sourced from reference TRBV19 and TRBJ2-7, is DGGITQSPKYLFRKEGQNVTLSCEQNLNHDAMYWYRQDPGQGLRLIYYSQIVNDFQKGDIAEGYSVSREKKESFPLTVTSAQKNPTAFYLCASSNLYEQYFGPGTRLTVT.

The CDR3 loop reads CASSFGQTYEQYF. V and J are TRBV27 and TRBJ2-7. Germline CDR1 MNHEY, CDR2 SMNVEV (reference sequence). The CDR3 totals 13 residues.

This CDR3 reads CASSLGGSSYNEQFF. This sequence joins TRBV5-4 and TRBJ2-1. The germline gives CDR1 SGHNT, CDR2 YYREEE (reference sequence). The CDR3 has 15 residues.

The V and J genes are TRBV6-5 and TRBJ2-5; TCRdb's assignment of TRBD1 cannot be checked, as there is no DNA. The germline V gene encodes CDR1 MNHEY and CDR2 SVGAGI. This CDR3 region has 15 residues. CDR3 amino acids: CASSYSSRGIETQYF.

The gene calls are TRBV6-5 and TRBJ2-7; TCRdb returns TRBD1, unconfirmable since there is no DNA. This CDR3 has 16 amino acids. Germline V gene sequence: CDR1 MNHEY, CDR2 SVGAGI. The CDR3: CASSETRQLPSLEQYF.

The chain has TRBV7-9 and TRBJ1-3. Germline lookup yields CDR1 SEHNR and CDR2 FQNEAQ (reference sequence). This CDR3 region has 15 residues. The CDR3 loop is CASSPSSFGGNTIYF.

The chain recombines TRBV15 with TRBJ2-3; TCRdb lists TRBD2, though no DNA is available to test this call. The CDR3 covers 15 residues. Germline V gene data show CDR1 as LNHNV and CDR2 as YYDKDF (reference sequence). The chain's CDR3 is CATSASRVWTDTQYF.

The chain employs TRBV29-1 and TRBJ2-6; TCRdb gives TRBD2 as the D gene, but with no DNA this cannot be confirmed. The CDR3 consists of 16 residues. From germline, CDR1 is SQVTM and CDR2 ANQGSEA. The CDR3 spells CSVELAANTGANVLTF. Together with reference TRBV29-1 and TRBJ2-6, the CDR3 gives the full variable domain: SAVISQKPSRDICQRGTSLTIQCQVDSQVTMMFWYRQQPGQSLTLIATANQGSEATYESGFVIDKFPISRPNLTFSTLTVSNMSPEDSSIYLCSVELAANTGANVLTFGAGSRLTVL.

The chain couples TRBV19 to TRBJ2-1; the D call from TCRdb, TRBD1, cannot be confirmed without DNA. Germline V gene lookup returns CDR1 LNHDA and CDR2 SQIVND (reference sequence). This CDR3 region has 12 residues. CDR3 sequence reads: CASSAGGREQFF.

According to its frequency, this clonotype is medium-sized. The genes are TRBV19 and TRBJ2-3; with no DNA, the TCRdb D assignment of TRBD1 cannot be verified. The CDR3 runs to 13 residues. Germline assignment: CDR1 LNHDA and CDR2 SQIVND (reference sequence). The chain's CDR3 is CATGISSTDTQYF. Full variable domain (rest looked up from reference TRBV19 and TRBJ2-3): DGGITQSPKYLFRKEGQNVTLSCEQNLNHDAMYWYRQDPGQGLRLIYYSQIVNDFQKGDIAEGYSVSREKKESFPLTVTSAQKNPTAFYLCATGISSTDTQYFGPGTRLTVL.

This chain joins TRBV13 and TRBJ2-2. The germline V gene has CDR1 PRHDT and CDR2 FYEKMQ (reference sequence). CDR3 length: 17 amino acids. The CDR3 sequence is CASSSMAGVRDTGELFF.

The chain couples TRBV27 to TRBJ2-7; the TCRdb D gene call, TRBD1, has no DNA to confirm it. This CDR3 is built from 12 residues. Germline V lookup: CDR1 MNHEY, CDR2 SMNVEV (reference sequence). CDR3 sequence: CASMSNPYEQYF.

V and J are TRBV5-6 and TRBJ2-7. Per germline, CDR1 SGHDT and CDR2 YYEEEE. The CDR3 covers 13 residues. This CDR3 reads CASSLWGLSEQYF.

The V gene is TRBV6-2 or TRBV6-3, the J gene TRBJ1-5. The CDR3 is 13 residues long. Looked up from germline, CDR1 is MNHEY and CDR2 is SVGEGT. Here the CDR3 reads CASSYSGIQPQHF.

The genes are TRBV27 and TRBJ2-2; the TRBD2 assignment by TCRdb is unverifiable without DNA. Germline CDR1 reads MNHEY; CDR2 reads SMNVEV (reference sequence). The CDR3 is 12 amino acids. The chain's CDR3 is CATRRAAGELFF.

The chain recombines TRBV30 with TRBJ2-1. The CDR3 runs 16 residues. Germline V CDR1 and CDR2: GTSNPN, SVGIG (reference sequence). The CDR3 loop reads CAWSPKYGVSYNEQFF.

This chain connects TRBV19 to TRBJ1-1. This CDR3 is built from 14 residues. The germline gives CDR1 LNHDA, CDR2 SQIVND (reference sequence). The chain's CDR3 is CASNQAGMNTEAFF.

Its frequency marks this clonotype as medium-sized. The chain has TRBV6-5 and TRBJ2-3; TCRdb's assignment of TRBD2 cannot be checked, as there is no DNA. The CDR3 sequence is 16 residues long. Per germline, CDR1 MNHEY and CDR2 SVGAGI. CDR3 residues: CARPEGVLAGRDTQYF.

The chain combines TRBV27 with TRBJ2-3; TCRdb designates TRBD1, a call that cannot be tested without DNA. Germline loops: CDR1 MNHEY, CDR2 SMNVEV (reference sequence). The CDR3 has 15 residues. The CDR3 loop reads CASRSHGGRPDTQYF.

This sequence joins TRBV19 and TRBJ2-2; without DNA, the TCRdb call of TRBD2 cannot be checked. This CDR3 is built from 14 residues. Looked up from germline, CDR1 is LNHDA and CDR2 is SQIVND (reference sequence). CDR3 protein: CASRTGGATGELFF.

Measured by frequency, this clonotype is medium-sized. The chain recombines TRBV13 with TRBJ2-1; TCRdb proposes TRBD2, but this gene call is untestable without DNA. Looked up from germline, CDR1 is PRHDT and CDR2 is FYEKMQ (reference sequence). The CDR3 runs to 14 residues. Here the CDR3 reads CASSLEGGPNEQFF.

V is TRBV24-1 and J is TRBJ1-2; TCRdb's D call of TRBD1 is untestable without DNA. In germline, CDR1 is KGHDR, CDR2 SFDVKD. The length of the CDR3 is 12 residues. CDR3: CATWDRLYGYTF.